This T cell receptor beta chain derives from a study of CXCR3-negative and CXCR3-positive naive CD8 T cells. Study-level points and caveats: More hydrophobic TRB CDR3s were found in CXCR3-positive naive cells than in CXCR3-negative naive cells. Partial loss of CXCR3 expression followed cryopreservation; most assays used fresh PBMCs. Diversity in memory CD8+ cells fell much lower than the comparably high levels seen in both naive subsets.

Regarding this clonotype: The antigen is not known.

Triplicate sorts, fewer than 350,000 cells apiece, were made for each CD8+ T cell subset. Per the germline V gene, CDR1 is MGHRA and CDR2 is YSYEKL. The CDR3 has 13 amino acids. TRB cDNA was prepared as libraries by UMI-labeled 5' RACE. TCRdb derives one entry per CDR3 protein from the 5' RACE reads, leaving out DNA. This table lists under 70,000 distinct CDR3 sequences. The sequence was obtained from a human donor in good health. Some clones in this sample may be carry-over from other donors' samples. This rearrangement joins TRBV4-1 to TRBJ2-1; as DNA is missing, the TRBD1 call by TCRdb cannot be tested. The sample was naive CXCR3+ CD8+ T cells from blood. Subset of the sample: CD45RO-CCR7+CD27+CD95- naive CD8+ T cells expressing CXCR3 (TNR3+). The CDR3 is CASSQPGFNEQFF.